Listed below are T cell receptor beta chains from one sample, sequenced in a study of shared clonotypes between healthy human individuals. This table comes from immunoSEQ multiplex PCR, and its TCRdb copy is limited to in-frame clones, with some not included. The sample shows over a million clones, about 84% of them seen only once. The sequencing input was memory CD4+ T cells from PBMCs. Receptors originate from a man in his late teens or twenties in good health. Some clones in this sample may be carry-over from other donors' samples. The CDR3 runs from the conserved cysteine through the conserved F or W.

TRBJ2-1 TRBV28 CASRSVYNEQFF
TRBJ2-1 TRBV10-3 CAISEFYGLANSYNEQFF
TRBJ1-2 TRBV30 CAWSVVSERGDLFGGYTF
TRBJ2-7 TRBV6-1 CASSPGQGFDEQYF
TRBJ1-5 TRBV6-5 CASSPSGHQPQHF
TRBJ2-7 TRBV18 CASSPPSRPAGEQYF
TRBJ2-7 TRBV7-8 CASSPDRVREQYF
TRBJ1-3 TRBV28 CASSSTGLLVGNTIYF
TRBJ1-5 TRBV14 CASSRPRLGVGQPQHF
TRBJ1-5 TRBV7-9 CASSPLGTENQPQHF
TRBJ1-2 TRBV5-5 CASSPPHNYGYTF
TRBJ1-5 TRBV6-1 CASGGGVNQPQHF
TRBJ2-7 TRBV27 CASRRTSGKTYEQYF
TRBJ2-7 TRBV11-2 CASSSDRDEQYF
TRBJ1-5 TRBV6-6 CASSPARNQPQHF
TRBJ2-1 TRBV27 CASTAGPGGYNEQFF
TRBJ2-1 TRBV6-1 CASLTSGYNEQFF
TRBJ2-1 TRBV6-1 CASSADRGGEQFF
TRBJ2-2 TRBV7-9 CASSLGTSSRELFF
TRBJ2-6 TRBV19 CASLGGTGANVLTF
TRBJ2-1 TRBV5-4 CASSVKRSSYNEQFF
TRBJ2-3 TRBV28 CASSSPGFGTQYF
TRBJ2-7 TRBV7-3 CASSLSGGDYEQYF
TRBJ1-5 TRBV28 CASRQRTGGNQPQHF
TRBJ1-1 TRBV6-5 CASSYSGSMNTEAFF
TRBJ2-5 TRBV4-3 CASSQDLSRIETQYF
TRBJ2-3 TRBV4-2 CASSQAATSGRTDTQYF
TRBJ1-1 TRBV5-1 CASSLAGVREAFF
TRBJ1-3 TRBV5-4 CASSLWHSGNTIYF
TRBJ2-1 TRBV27 CASSLWAASGYNEQFF
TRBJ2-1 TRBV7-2 CASSLTSGYNEQFF
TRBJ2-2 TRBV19 CASRVGFRTGELFF
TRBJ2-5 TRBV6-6 CASSSFGQQETQYF
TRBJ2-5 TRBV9 CASSMDRGQTQYF
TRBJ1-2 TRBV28 CASSLAGDVIYTF
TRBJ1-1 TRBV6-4 CASSPTESGLATEAFF
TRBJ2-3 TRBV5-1 CASSAGRGRDRDTQYF
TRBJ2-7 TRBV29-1 CSVAPHLRDTGSGEQYF
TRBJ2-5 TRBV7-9 CASSLAGRRPLGQETQYF
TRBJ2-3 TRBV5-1 CASSLTLAGGSQGTQYF
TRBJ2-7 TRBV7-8 CASSSNNGVRSEQYF
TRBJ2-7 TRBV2 CASMGRGQISYEQYF
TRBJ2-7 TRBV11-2 CASSLDGAELEQYF
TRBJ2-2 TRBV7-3 CASSSPGQGTGELFF
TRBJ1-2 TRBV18 CASSPTRGPEGYTF
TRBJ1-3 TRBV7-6 CASSAQQGPGNTIYF
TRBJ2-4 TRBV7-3 CASSPSRGGIQYF
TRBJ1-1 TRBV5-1 CASSLDTEAFF
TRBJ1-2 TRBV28 CASSLVQYGYTF